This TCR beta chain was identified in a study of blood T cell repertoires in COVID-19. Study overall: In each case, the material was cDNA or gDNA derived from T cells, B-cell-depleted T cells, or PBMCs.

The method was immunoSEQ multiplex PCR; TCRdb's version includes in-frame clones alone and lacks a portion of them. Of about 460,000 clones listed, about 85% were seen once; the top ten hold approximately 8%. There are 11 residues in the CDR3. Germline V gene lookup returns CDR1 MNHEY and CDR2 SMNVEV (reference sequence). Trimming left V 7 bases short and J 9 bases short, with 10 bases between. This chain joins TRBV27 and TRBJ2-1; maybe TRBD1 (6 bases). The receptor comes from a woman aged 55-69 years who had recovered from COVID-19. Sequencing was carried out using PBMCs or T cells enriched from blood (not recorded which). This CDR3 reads CASTQGFEQFF. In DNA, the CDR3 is TGTGCCAGCACCCAGGGGTTTGAGCAGTTCTTC.